This passage covers 7 T cell receptor beta chains from one sample sequenced in a study of blood T cell repertoires in COVID-19. Measured with immunoSEQ multiplex PCR; TCRdb has only the in-frame clones, and not every one. The data contain 300,000 to 450,000 clones, about 87% of them seen just once; the ten biggest clones take up approximately 2.4%. The sample comprised peripheral blood. Receptors were obtained from a woman aged 55-70 years with COVID-19, enrolled during active disease.

J is TRBJ1-3 and V is TRBV10-2; 12 positions agree with TRBD1. The V gene's germline CDR1 is WSHSY and CDR2 SAAADI. J lost 8 bases, V lost 5 bases, and 7 bases had no gene match. CDR3 size: 15 residues. As DNA, the CDR3 is TGCGCCAGCAGTCGCTCGGGACAGGGGGCGGACACCATATATTTT. The encoded protein is CASSRSGQGADTIYF.

This chain uses TRBV25-1 with TRBJ1-4; D gene uncertain. CDR1 is MGHDK, CDR2 SYGVNS, per germline. Trimming cost V 3 bases and J 4 bases, with 9 bases left between them. The CDR3 totals 14 residues. CDR3 protein: CASSDEVDNEKLFF. As DNA, the CDR3 is TGTGCCAGCAGTGACGAGGTGGATAATGAAAAACTGTTTTTT. Full variable domain (rest looked up from reference TRBV25-1 and TRBJ1-4): EADIYQTPRYLVIGTGKKITLECSQTMGHDKMYWYQQDPGMELHLIHYSYGVNSTEKGDLSSESTVSRIRTEHFPLTLESARPSHTSQYLCASSDEVDNEKLFFGSGTQLSVL.

The chain is built from TRBV7-8 and TRBJ1-5; possible D gene TRBD1, 6 bases. CDR1 SGHVS and CDR2 FQNEAQ come from the germline V gene. This CDR3 comprises 15 residues. V lost 5 bases, J lost 2 bases, and 13 bases lay in between. This CDR3 reads CASSRGQMGNQPQHF. CDR3 in DNA: TGTGCCAGCAGCCGAGGACAGATGGGCAATCAGCCCCAGCATTTT.

The chain recombines TRBV4-1 with TRBJ2-7, with 7 bases lining up with TRBD1. Germline values: CDR1 MGHRA, CDR2 YSYEKL. Trimming took 4 bases from V and 2 from J; bases not matched to a gene: 14. This CDR3 region has 17 residues. CDR3 amino acids: CASSLYPQGSLTYEQYF. DNA for the CDR3: TGCGCCAGCAGCCTTTATCCACAGGGGTCGTTAACCTACGAGCAGTACTTC.

The chain employs TRBV7-3 and TRBJ2-5; 7 positions match TRBD1. CDR1 and CDR2 (germline): SGHTA, FQGTGA. The CDR3 is 17 residues long. V trimming: 3 bases; J trimming: 2 bases; junction bases outside the gene matches: 12. The CDR3 region is CASSLNPGQNKQETQYF. In DNA form, the CDR3 reads TGTGCCAGCAGCTTGAACCCGGGACAGAACAAGCAAGAGACCCAGTACTTC.

The chain joins TRBV6-2 or TRBV6-3 to TRBJ1-4; 10 bases are a match to TRBD1. The CDR3 has 14 amino acids. Germline values: CDR1 MNHEY, CDR2 SVGEGT. V lost 5 bases to trimming and J lost 8 bases; unmatched junction nucleotides: 5. Here the CDR3 DNA reads TGTGCCAGCAGTAGACAGGGGGCGCGAGAAAAACTGTTTTTT. It specifies CASSRQGAREKLFF.

The chain links TRBV12-3 or TRBV12-4 to TRBJ2-7, with no clear D. The V end was cut by 0 bases, the J end by 4 bases, with 4 bases between. This CDR3 is 12 amino acids long. For the CDR3, the DNA is TGTGCCAGCAGTTTAGCGCGGTACGAGCAGTACTTC. Its protein product is CASSLARYEQYF.